This TCR beta chain came from a study of cytomegalovirus exposure and HLA in healthy donors. Points from the study as a whole: An observed cluster of highly shared sequence variants was recorded as a likely sequencing artifact.

Germline CDR1 LNHDA, CDR2 SQIVND (reference sequence). The CDR3 runs 14 residues. Trimming took off 9 bases at V and 4 bases at J, with 15 bases between the two ends. A word on this clone: The antigen remains unidentified.

The PCR employed 60 Vbeta primers together with 13 Jbeta primers. In the study's own analysis: Later, an analysis found around 80 million unique TCR beta chains, and 8.5 million to 12 million of these were shared. Profiled with immunoSEQ multiplex PCR; TCRdb holds only in-frame clones, not every one. The DNA was the basis for D and trimming; V, J and clone size are from that table. The table has fewer than 150,000 clones, around 63% seen once. Sequenced: PBMCs. This clonotype originated in a human donor in good health. The genes are TRBV19 and TRBJ2-2; D perhaps matches TRBD2 (6 bases). The CDR3 DNA reads TGTGCCAGCAATGGGGGGTCGAGCACCGGGGAGCTGTTTTTT. Translating gives CASNGGSSTGELFF.